The rows below give T cell receptor beta chains drawn from one sample of a study of blood T cell repertoires in COVID-19. Produced via immunoSEQ multiplex PCR; TCRdb's table is partial and in-frame only. The top ten hold approximately 2% of the sample, which has 400,000 to 550,000 clones, 70% to 90% seen once. Sequenced input: PBMCs or T cells enriched from blood (not recorded which). The receptors derive from a woman aged 18-35 years with acute COVID-19. CDR3s include the opening cysteine and the closing phenylalanine or tryptophan. D genes are given only for firm matches. A row's size may be missing; if present it is once, few, many or a size class.

v_gene	d_gene	j_gene	abundance	CDR3aa
TRBV5-4	NA	TRBJ2-5	once	CASSSPAGTETQYF
TRBV7-2	NA	TRBJ1-2	NA	CASSFFSLGANGYTF
TRBV7-2	TRBD2	TRBJ2-3	NA	CASSFNRAGGTDTQYF
TRBV11-1	NA	TRBJ1-1	NA	CASSFRAPRNTEAFF
TRBV13	TRBD2	TRBJ2-1	NA	CASSFSGRKGNNEQFF
TRBV7-2	NA	TRBJ2-1	NA	CASSARDYNEQFF
TRBV6-1	TRBD1	TRBJ1-2	NA	CASSEEGGYGYTF
TRBV11-1	TRBD1	TRBJ1-4	NA	CASSHRDRNEKLFF
TRBV4-1	TRBD2	TRBJ2-7	once	CASSPQSGRADEQYF
TRBV27	NA	TRBJ2-7	NA	CASSFRQGYYEQYF